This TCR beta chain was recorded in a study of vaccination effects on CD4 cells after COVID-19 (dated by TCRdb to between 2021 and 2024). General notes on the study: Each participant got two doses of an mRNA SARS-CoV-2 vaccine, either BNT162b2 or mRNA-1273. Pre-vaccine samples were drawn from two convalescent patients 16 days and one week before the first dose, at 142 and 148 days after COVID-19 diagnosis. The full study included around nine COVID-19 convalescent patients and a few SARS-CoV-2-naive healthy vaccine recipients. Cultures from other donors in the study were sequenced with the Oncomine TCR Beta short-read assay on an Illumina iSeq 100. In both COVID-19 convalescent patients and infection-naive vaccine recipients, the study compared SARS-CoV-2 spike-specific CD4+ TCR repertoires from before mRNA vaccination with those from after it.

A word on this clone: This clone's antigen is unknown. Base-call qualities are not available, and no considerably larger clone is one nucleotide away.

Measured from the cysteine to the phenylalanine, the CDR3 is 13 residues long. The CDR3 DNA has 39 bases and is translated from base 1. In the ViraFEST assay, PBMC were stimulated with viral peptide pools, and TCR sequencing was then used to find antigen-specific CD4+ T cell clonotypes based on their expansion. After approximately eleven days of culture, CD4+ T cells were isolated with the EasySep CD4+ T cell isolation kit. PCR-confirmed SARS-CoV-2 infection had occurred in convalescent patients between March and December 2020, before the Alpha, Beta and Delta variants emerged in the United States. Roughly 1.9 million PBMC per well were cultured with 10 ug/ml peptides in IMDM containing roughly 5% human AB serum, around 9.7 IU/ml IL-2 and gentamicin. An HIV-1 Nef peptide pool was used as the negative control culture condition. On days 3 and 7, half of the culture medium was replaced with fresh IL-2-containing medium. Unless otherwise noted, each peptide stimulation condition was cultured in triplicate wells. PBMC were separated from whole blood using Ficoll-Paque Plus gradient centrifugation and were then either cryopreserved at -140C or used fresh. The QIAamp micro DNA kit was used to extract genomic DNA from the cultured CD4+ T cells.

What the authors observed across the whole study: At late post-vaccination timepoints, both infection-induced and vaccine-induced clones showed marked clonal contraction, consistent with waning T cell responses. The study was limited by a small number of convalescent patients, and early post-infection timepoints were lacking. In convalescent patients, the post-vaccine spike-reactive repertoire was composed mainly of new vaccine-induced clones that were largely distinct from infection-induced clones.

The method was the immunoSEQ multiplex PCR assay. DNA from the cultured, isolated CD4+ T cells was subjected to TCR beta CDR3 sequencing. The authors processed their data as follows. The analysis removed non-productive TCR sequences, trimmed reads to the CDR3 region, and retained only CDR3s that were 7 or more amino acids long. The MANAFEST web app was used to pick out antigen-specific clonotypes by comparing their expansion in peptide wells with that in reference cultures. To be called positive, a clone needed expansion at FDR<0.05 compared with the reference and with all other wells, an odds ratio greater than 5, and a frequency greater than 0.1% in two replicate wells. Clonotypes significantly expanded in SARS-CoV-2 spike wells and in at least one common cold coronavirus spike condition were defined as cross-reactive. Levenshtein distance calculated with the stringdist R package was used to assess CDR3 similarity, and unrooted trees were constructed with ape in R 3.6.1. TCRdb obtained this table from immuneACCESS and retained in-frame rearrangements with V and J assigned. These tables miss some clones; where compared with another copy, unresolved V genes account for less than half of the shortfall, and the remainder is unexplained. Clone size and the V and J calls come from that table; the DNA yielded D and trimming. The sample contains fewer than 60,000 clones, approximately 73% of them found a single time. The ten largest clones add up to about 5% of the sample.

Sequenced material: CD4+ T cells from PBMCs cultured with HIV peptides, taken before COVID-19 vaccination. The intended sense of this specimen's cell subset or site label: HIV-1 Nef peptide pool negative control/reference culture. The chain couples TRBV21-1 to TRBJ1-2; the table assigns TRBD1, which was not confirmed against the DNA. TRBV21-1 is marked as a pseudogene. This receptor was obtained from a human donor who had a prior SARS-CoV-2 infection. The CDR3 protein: CASSLGQEGGYTF. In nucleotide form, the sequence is TGTGCCAGCAGCTTAGGACAGGAGGGGGGCTACACCTTC.